Below are 9 T cell receptor beta chains sequenced from a single sample in a study of CD8 T cells in ankylosing spondylitis. TCRdb called the 5' RACE reads again in MiXCR, with one record for every CDR3 protein. The sample records about 160,000 distinct CDR3 sequences, approximately 20% being singletons. Specimen: blood, either unsorted or a sorted T cell fraction (not recorded which). These receptors came from a male donor with ankylosing spondylitis or in good health (not recorded which).

This clonotype was picked up a small number of times. This sequence joins TRBV7-8 and TRBJ2-2; D possibly corresponds to TRBD2 (5 bases). Germline CDR1 is SGHVS and CDR2 is FQNEAQ. Trimming pared 4 bases from V and 7 bases from J, leaving 10 bases between. This CDR3 is built from 13 residues. For the CDR3, the DNA is TGTGCCAGCAGCTCCCGGGGTCGCGGGGAGCTGTTTTTT. Amino acid sequence: CASSSRGRGELFF.

The chain is built from TRBV5-1 and TRBJ2-1, with D perhaps matching TRBD1 (7 bases). The germline gives CDR1 SGHRS, CDR2 YFSETQ. The CDR3 is 17 residues long. Trimming took off 3 bases at V and 3 bases at J, with 19 bases between the two ends. CDR3 in DNA: TGCGCCAGCAGCTGGGAGGAGAGACAGGGATTCTACAATGAGCAGTTCTTC. Translation: CASSWEERQGFYNEQFF.

In its sample, this clonotype was seen a few times. This chain joins TRBV28 and TRBJ2-1; 8 positions match TRBD2. Per the germline V gene, CDR1 is MDHEN and CDR2 is SYDVKM. J gave up 2 bases and V 8 bases, and 5 bases lay outside the gene matches. The CDR3 covers 14 residues. CDR3 DNA sequence: TGTGCCAGCCGATTACTAGCGGCCTACAATGAGCAGTTCTTC. This encodes CASRLLAAYNEQFF.

The J gene is TRBJ2-1, the V gene TRBV7-8; 8 nucleotides align to TRBD2. Per the germline V gene, CDR1 is SGHVS and CDR2 is FQNEAQ. V lost 3 bases, J lost 3 bases, and 10 bases stayed unmatched. The CDR3 totals 17 residues. CDR3 amino acids: CASSFGEAGDFYNEQFF. The CDR3 DNA is TGTGCCAGCAGCTTTGGGGAAGCGGGAGATTTCTACAATGAGCAGTTCTTC.

The chain links TRBV6-5 to TRBJ1-1; D might be TRBD1 (5 bases). The germline V gene has CDR1 MNHEY and CDR2 SVGAGI. Deletions cut 0 bases from V and 1 base from J, with 6 bases between. This CDR3 is 14 amino acids long. In DNA form, the CDR3 reads TGTGCCAGCAGTTACTCCAGGGCGAACACTGAAGCTTTCTTT. Amino acid sequence: CASSYSRANTEAFF.

V gene TRBV6-5 combines with J gene TRBJ1-2; maybe TRBD1 (6 bases). Germline V gives CDR1 MNHEY, CDR2 SVGAGI. This CDR3 comprises 15 residues. The V end was cut by 2 bases, the J end by 7 bases, with 17 bases between. The chain's CDR3 is CASSYSAGVNVGYTF. The DNA of the CDR3 is TGTGCCAGCAGTTACAGTGCAGGGGTAAACGTTGGCTACACCTTC.

At least ten counts were recorded for this clonotype. CDR3 DNA sequence: TGTGCCAGCGCCCCTCGCGGCTACACAGATACGCAGTATTTT. As protein: CASAPRGYTDTQYF. The chain joins TRBV6-1 to TRBJ2-3; no reliable D call. The germline V gene has CDR1 MNHNS and CDR2 SASEGT. The CDR3 covers 14 residues. The ends were cut back, 8 bases at V and 2 bases at J, with 14 bases in the middle.

The chain carries TRBV28 and TRBJ2-2, with D tentatively TRBD1 or TRBD2 (5 bases each). This CDR3 comprises 15 residues. The germline gives CDR1 MDHEN, CDR2 SYDVKM. Trimming took off 3 bases at V and 5 bases at J, with 13 bases between the two ends. Here the CDR3 reads CASSFPGRVTGELFF. CDR3 nucleotide sequence: TGTGCCAGCAGTTTCCCGGGACGGGTTACCGGGGAGCTGTTTTTT.

This clonotype was seen more than once but under ten times. The rearrangement links TRBV4-1 to TRBJ2-3; D call uncertain. The CDR3 is made up of 11 amino acids. Germline lookup yields CDR1 MGHRA and CDR2 YSYEKL. The V gene lost 1 base and the J gene lost 8 bases, with 4 bases spanning the gap. CDR3 sequence: CASSQVLTQYF. The CDR3 DNA reads TGCGCCAGCAGCCAAGTACTTACGCAGTATTTT.